What follows describes a single TCR beta chain. Profiled with immunoSEQ multiplex PCR; TCRdb holds only in-frame clones, not every one. The sample shows tens of thousands of clones, more than 70% of them seen only once. These data are taken from a study of radiotherapy plus CTLA-4 blockade in lung cancer. With 3 bases clipped from V and 5 bases from J, the junction kept 4 bases outside the gene matches. CDR1 is KGHSH, CDR2 LQKENI, per germline. The length of the CDR3 is 15 residues. The chain links TRBV18 to TRBJ1-4; TRBD1 matches 9 bases. This receptor was taken from a human donor with non-small cell lung cancer who had stable disease on radiotherapy plus ipilimumab. Sequencing was performed on peripheral blood, taken from a patient treated with radiotherapy plus ipilimumab. CDR3 DNA sequence: TGTGCCAGCTCACCTCCGGGACAGGGAAATGAAAAACTGTTTTTT. Translated, it gives CASSPPGQGNEKLFF.